What follows is one TCR beta chain and its context. Donors came from a validation cohort of over 100 subjects, distinct from the first 666-subject cohort. Clones were sequenced by immunoSEQ multiplex PCR, and TCRdb holds only the in-frame ones, with some missing. The table has under 100,000 clones, 95% to 98% seen once. V lost 3 bases, J lost 5 bases, and 7 bases lay in between. CDR1 and CDR2 (germline): MGHDK, SYGVNS. The CDR3 extends over 12 amino acids. The data were obtained in a study of cytomegalovirus exposure and HLA in healthy donors. Study details: The roughly 120 validation repertoires matched the 500 to 750 first-cohort repertoires in platform, a later analysis reported.

The TCR was taken from a man younger than 35 in good health and CMV-seronegative. The chain links TRBV25-1 to TRBJ1-2; D is ambiguous. Sequencing was performed on PBMCs. The CDR3: CASSDTWYGYTF. CDR3 DNA: TGTGCCAGCAGTGACACTTGGTATGGCTACACCTTC.